Following are 11 T cell receptor beta chains from one sample sequenced in a study of shared clonotypes between healthy human individuals (dated by TCRdb to the early 2020s). The library was prepared using the immunoSEQ multiplex PCR assay. TCRdb re-hosts the immuneACCESS table, in-frame sequences only. Its copies lack some clones; in the studies checked, an unresolved V gene accounts for under half of them, and the cause for the rest is not known. This sample comprises about 110,000 clones, around 68% of them detected only once. The ten top clones hold around 24% of the sample. The sequencing sample was made of memory CD8+ T cells sorted from blood. The cell subset or site label of this sample denotes: CD45RO+ cells pooled with CCR7-negative TemRA cells. The receptors here all came from a woman younger than 45 in good health.

V and J are TRBV5-1 and TRBJ2-2, with 11 nucleotides matching TRBD2. The CDR3 has 15 residues. The germline V gene encodes CDR1 SGHRS and CDR2 YFSETQ. J was trimmed by 8 bases and V by 4 bases; bases with no gene match: 7. The DNA of the CDR3 is TGCGCCAGCAGCAACAGACTAGCGGGAAAGGGGGAGCTGTTTTTT. It specifies CASSNRLAGKGELFF.

Of note for this clone: The sample contains more than one DNA sequence encoding this CDR3. The chain is built from TRBV7-9 and TRBJ2-3; 8 bases are shared with TRBD1. The length of the CDR3 is 16 residues. J lost 2 bases, V lost 1 base, and 5 bases had no gene match. Germline CDR1 reads SEHNR; CDR2 reads FQNEAQ (reference sequence). As DNA, the CDR3 is TGTGCCAGCAGCTTAGTTCAGGGGGCAGTCACAGATACGCAGTATTTT. Translating gives CASSLVQGAVTDTQYF.

This clone was seen a single time. The CDR3 DNA is TGTGCCAGCAGCTCCGACAGACGCTATGGCTACACCTTC. It specifies CASSSDRRYGYTF. The rearrangement links TRBV7-5 to TRBJ1-2; TRBD1 is the table's D call and was not checked against the DNA. TRBV7-5 is listed as a pseudogene. This CDR3 region has 13 residues.

This clone was seen only once. This chain connects TRBV14 to TRBJ2-3; TRBD2 might be the D (6 bases). V dropped 4 bases and J dropped 6 bases, with 20 bases sitting between them. The CDR3 extends over 16 amino acids. Germline CDR1 is SGHDN and CDR2 is FVKESK. The CDR3 loop reads CASSLFRGGWDDTQYF. CDR3 bases: TGTGCCAGCAGCCTCTTCCGCGGAGGGTGGGACGATACGCAGTATTTT.

This rearrangement joins TRBV4-1 to TRBJ2-1; the match to TRBD2 covers 10 bases. After removal of 5 bases from V and 5 bases from J, the junction contained 9 bases not matched to a gene. Germline V gene data show CDR1 as MGHRA and CDR2 as YSYEKL. The CDR3 has 16 amino acids. Written as DNA, the CDR3 is TGCGCCAGCAGCGCTAGGCCGGGACTAGCGAACAATGAGCAGTTCTTC. Residues: CASSARPGLANNEQFF.

This clone was observed a single time. This rearrangement joins TRBV5-6 to TRBJ2-1, with 7 bases lining up with TRBD1. The germline gives CDR1 SGHDT, CDR2 YYEEEE. The CDR3 is made up of 15 amino acids. The V segment lost 4 bases and the J segment 5 bases; nucleotides outside the gene matches: 9. CDR3 nucleotides: TGTGCCAGCAGCCTCCAAGGACAGGTTGACAATGAGCAGTTCTTC. It is translated as CASSLQGQVDNEQFF.

DNA for the CDR3: TGCGCCAGCAGCTTGTGGTCGCTAGGGCAAGAGACCCAGTACTTC. Protein product: CASSLWSLGQETQYF. V gene TRBV5-1 combines with J gene TRBJ2-5; D unclear. Germline V gene data show CDR1 as SGHRS and CDR2 as YFSETQ. The CDR3 consists of 15 residues. V lost 1 base to trimming and J lost 2 bases, with 12 bases between them.

This clone has at least ten counts. CDR3 loop: CASRVGGANTEAFF. CDR3 coding DNA: TGTGCCAGCAGAGTAGGAGGGGCGAACACTGAAGCTTTCTTT. The J gene is TRBJ1-1, the V gene TRBV27; TRBD1 might be the D (5 bases). In germline, CDR1 is MNHEY, CDR2 SMNVEV (reference sequence). V shed 6 bases and J shed 1 base, with 12 bases lying between them. The CDR3 is 14 amino acids.

The chain employs TRBV27 and TRBJ2-3, with 7 bases that match TRBD1. The V segment lost 5 bases and the J segment 2 bases; nucleotides outside the gene matches: 7. This CDR3 is built from 15 residues. Germline loops: CDR1 MNHEY, CDR2 SMNVEV (reference sequence). For the CDR3, the DNA is TGTGCCAGCAGTCTTTCCGGGACAGTCACAGATACGCAGTATTTT. As protein: CASSLSGTVTDTQYF.

The V and J genes are TRBV4-1 and TRBJ2-7; tentatively, D is TRBD2 (5 bases). Germline V CDR1 and CDR2: MGHRA, YSYEKL. The CDR3 is 16 amino acids. Trimming removed 0 bases at V and 5 bases at J, with 17 bases between. The CDR3 reads CASSQDGLRAFNEQYF. The CDR3 region has the DNA TGCGCCAGCAGCCAAGATGGTTTGAGGGCCTTTAACGAGCAGTACTTC.

This chain links TRBV4-1 with TRBJ1-1; 7 bases line up with TRBD1. The CDR3 runs to 19 residues. Looked up from germline, CDR1 is MGHRA and CDR2 is YSYEKL. Germline trimming cut 0 bases from V and 5 bases from J; bases unmatched to any gene: 18. CDR3 nucleotide sequence: TGCGCCAGCAGCCAAGATGGGGTAGGGGGCGCTGGGGCTAGAACTGAAGCTTTCTTT. It encodes CASSQDGVGGAGARTEAFF.